Listed here are 29 T cell receptor beta chains from one sample, sequenced in a study of blood T cell repertoires in COVID-19. Libraries were prepared by immunoSEQ multiplex PCR; TCRdb keeps only in-frame clonotypes and omits some of them. Of about 160,000 clones listed, 85% are singletons. The sample comprised peripheral blood. The receptors shown here come from a human donor with acute or convalescent COVID-19. The donor label of this sample is uncertain.

The chain couples TRBV5-4 to TRBJ2-1; 15 bases agree with TRBD2. The CDR3 is 17 amino acids. The junction had 7 bases not matched to a gene; V was cut back by 5 bases and J by 4 bases. Looked up from germline, CDR1 is SGHNT and CDR2 is YYREEE (reference sequence). The CDR3 DNA follows: TGTGCCAGCAGTACGGGACTAGCGGGGGGAGGGTACAATGAGCAGTTCTTC. This codes for CASSTGLAGGGYNEQFF.

The chain links TRBV29-1 to TRBJ1-1; D might be TRBD1 (6 bases). The CDR3 contains 14 residues. Trimming shortened V by 3 bases and J by 1 base, and 12 bases separated the two germline ends. Germline values: CDR1 SQVTM, CDR2 ANQGSEA. The DNA of the CDR3 is TGCAGCGTTGACAGGGGAGTGGGGAACACTGAAGCTTTCTTT. This gives the protein CSVDRGVGNTEAFF.

The chain couples TRBV11-2 to TRBJ2-1; no reliable D call. V lost 1 base and J 7 bases, leaving 14 bases between the germline ends. The germline gives CDR1 SGHAT, CDR2 FQNNGV. CDR3 length: 15 amino acids. This CDR3 is CASSLVGQAINEQFF. DNA of the CDR3: TGTGCCAGCAGCTTAGTAGGTCAAGCGATAAATGAGCAGTTCTTC.

The rearrangement links TRBV6-6 to TRBJ1-6, with D tentatively TRBD1 (5 bases). This CDR3 region has 15 residues. Germline values: CDR1 MNHNY, CDR2 SVGAGI (reference sequence). The ends were cut back, 2 bases at V and 9 bases at J, with 14 bases in the middle. Here the CDR3 DNA reads TGTGCCAGCAGTTACGGTGCGGGGGAAGGTTCACCCCTCCACTTT. Protein product: CASSYGAGEGSPLHF.

The chain has TRBV15 and TRBJ1-4; maybe TRBD1 (6 bases). V dropped 8 bases and J dropped 3 bases, with 13 bases sitting between them. The germline gives CDR1 LNHNV, CDR2 YYDKDF (reference sequence). This CDR3 contains 14 residues. The CDR3 reads CATADSEANEKLFF. Here the CDR3 DNA reads TGTGCCACCGCGGACAGTGAAGCTAATGAAAAACTGTTTTTT.

Only one count was recorded for this clone. The CDR3 reads CASSPRGGVYTDTQYF. CDR3 nucleotides: TGTGCCAGCAGTCCCCGCGGGGGGGTATACACAGATACGCAGTATTTT. V and J are TRBV7-3 and TRBJ2-3, with 9 bases fitting TRBD2. Per the germline V gene, CDR1 is SGHTA and CDR2 is FQGTGA. V dropped 6 bases and J dropped 2; count of bases not matched to a gene: 9. The CDR3 length is 16 residues.

The chain couples TRBV18 to TRBJ1-5; D uncertain. This CDR3 region has 13 residues. Trimming removed 1 base at V and 5 bases at J, with 6 bases between. Germline CDR1 KGHSH, CDR2 LQKENI. The CDR3 is CASSPQPDQPQHF. In DNA form, the CDR3 reads TGTGCCAGCTCACCACAGCCCGATCAGCCCCAGCATTTT.

The chain employs TRBV5-1 and TRBJ2-1; TRBD1 matches at 7 bases. The CDR3 has 15 amino acids. Germline V CDR1 and CDR2: SGHRS, YFSETQ. V shed 6 bases and J 6 bases; nucleotides not matched to a gene: 12. In nucleotides, the CDR3 is TGCGCCAGCACCCTACCTCGACAGGGAATCAATGAGCAGTTCTTC. Residues: CASTLPRQGINEQFF.

V gene TRBV2 combines with J gene TRBJ2-1; D is undetermined. The CDR3 length is 13 residues. Trimming took off 3 bases at V and 7 bases at J, with 10 bases between the two ends. The V gene's germline CDR1 is SNHLY and CDR2 FYNNEI. In DNA, the CDR3 is TGTGCCAGCAGTGACAACCAGTGGAATGAGCAGTTCTTC. This translates into CASSDNQWNEQFF.

This rearrangement joins TRBV30 to TRBJ2-2; no firm D call. The CDR3 contains 16 residues. The V and J ends lost 2 bases and 0 bases respectively, with 13 bases between them. CDR1 and CDR2 from the germline V gene are GTSNPN and SVGIG (reference sequence). DNA of the CDR3: TGTGCCTGGAGTCGCCTGATGGCTTCGAACACCGGGGAGCTGTTTTTT. Amino acid sequence: CAWSRLMASNTGELFF.

The V and J genes are TRBV6-5 and TRBJ2-2; TRBD2 aligns across 9 bases. CDR3 length: 15 amino acids. Trimming took 2 bases from V and 6 from J; bases not matched to a gene: 4. Germline assignment: CDR1 MNHEY and CDR2 SVGAGI. CDR3 sequence: CASSYEAGGPGELFF. For the CDR3, the DNA is TGTGCCAGCAGTTACGAGGCGGGGGGGCCCGGGGAGCTGTTTTTT.

This rearrangement joins TRBV5-1 to TRBJ1-1; weak D call: TRBD1 (6 bases). The CDR3 spans 14 residues. Trimming left V 3 bases short and J 4 bases short, with 13 bases between. The germline gives CDR1 SGHRS, CDR2 YFSETQ. The CDR3 region has the DNA TGCGCCAGCAGCTCACAGGGAGGGGGCACTGAAGCTTTCTTT. This sequence encodes CASSSQGGGTEAFF.

V and J are TRBV7-8 and TRBJ2-7, with a weak D call TRBD1 (5 bases). Germline V CDR1 and CDR2: SGHVS, FQNEAQ. CDR3 length equals 13 residues. V was cut by 0 bases and J by 5 bases, with 8 bases left in between. DNA of the CDR3: TGTGCCAGCAGCTTAGCGGGCAGGGACGAGCAGTACTTC. This encodes CASSLAGRDEQYF.

This chain connects TRBV9 to TRBJ2-7; 11 nucleotides agree with TRBD2. The CDR3 consists of 15 residues. Germline V gene lookup returns CDR1 SGDLS and CDR2 YYNGEE. Trimming at V came to 4 bases and at J to 2 bases, leaving 5 bases not matched to a gene. The DNA of the CDR3 is TGTGCCAGCAGCTCTGCGGGACTAGCGGCCTACGAGCAGTACTTC. Translated: CASSSAGLAAYEQYF.

This chain connects TRBV30 to TRBJ1-3, with D unresolved. The germline V gene encodes CDR1 GTSNPN and CDR2 SVGIG (reference sequence). V was shortened by 4 bases and J by 0 bases, with 7 bases between the two germline ends. The length of the CDR3 is 13 residues. The chain's CDR3 is CAWTKISGNTIYF. For the CDR3, the DNA is TGTGCCTGGACCAAAATCTCTGGAAACACCATATATTTT.

This chain joins TRBV2 and TRBJ2-5; possibly TRBD2 for D (8 bases). V shed 4 bases and J shed 4 bases, with 13 bases lying between them. This CDR3 is 14 amino acids long. Germline values: CDR1 SNHLY, CDR2 FYNNEI. This chain's CDR3 is CASSGQGLGETQYF. For the CDR3, the DNA is TGTGCCAGCAGTGGACAGGGACTAGGAGAGACCCAGTACTTC.

This clone has more than one count but fewer than ten. Distinct nucleotide sequences in the sample also encode this CDR3. J is TRBJ1-2 and V is TRBV18; D is unresolved. CDR3 length equals 13 residues. V lost 2 bases, J lost 0 bases, and 4 bases lay in between. Germline-derived CDR1 and CDR2 are KGHSH and LQKENI. CDR3 sequence (DNA): TGTGCCAGCTCACCAGGAGCTAACTATGGCTACACCTTC. It is translated as CASSPGANYGYTF.

This rearrangement joins TRBV3-1 (or the pseudogene TRBV3-2) to TRBJ1-1; 11 positions match TRBD1. The V gene end was trimmed by 4 bases and the J gene end by 8 bases; junction bases not matched to a gene: 12. CDR1 is LGHDT, CDR2 YNNKEL, per germline (reference sequence). This CDR3 region has 16 residues. In nucleotides, the CDR3 is TGTGCCAGCAGCCCGACCCTGGACAGGGGGCGGTTCGAAGCTTTCTTT. This translates into CASSPTLDRGRFEAFF.

The chain carries TRBV9 and TRBJ2-1; TRBD2 agrees at 8 bases. V lost 4 bases and J lost 4; bases outside the gene matches: 7. Germline loops: CDR1 SGDLS, CDR2 YYNGEE. The CDR3 is 15 residues long. CDR3 sequence reads: CASSSAGDQYNEQFF. The DNA for the CDR3 is TGTGCCAGCAGCTCAGCGGGGGATCAATACAATGAGCAGTTCTTC.

The V call is TRBV18, the J call TRBJ2-1; the D gene is possibly TRBD1 (5 bases). With 1 base removed from V and 12 bases from J, the gap between germline ends came to 16 bases. The CDR3 is 14 amino acids. Germline CDR1 reads KGHSH; CDR2 reads LQKENI. The CDR3 coding sequence is TGTGCCAGCTCACCACGGACCAGGGAAGGGGCGCAGTTCTTC. Translation: CASSPRTREGAQFF.

This chain joins TRBV5-5 and TRBJ2-5, with 11 bases fitting TRBD2. V lost 5 bases to trimming and J lost 1 base; unmatched junction nucleotides: 16. Per the germline V gene, CDR1 is SGHKS and CDR2 is YYEKEE (reference sequence). The CDR3 contains 19 residues. CDR3 region: CASSPPGLTSGGAQETQYF. Here the CDR3 DNA reads TGTGCCAGCAGTCCCCCTGGGCTAACTAGCGGGGGCGCCCAAGAGACCCAGTACTTC.

The rearrangement links TRBV7-3 to TRBJ2-5; 8 bases align to TRBD2. Germline V CDR1 and CDR2: SGHTA, FQGTGA. Trimming removed 4 bases from V and 2 bases from J; junction bases left unmatched: 3. This CDR3 is 14 amino acids long. CDR3 bases: TGTGCCAGCAGCTCCGGCGGGGGGCAAGAGACCCAGTACTTC. Its translation is CASSSGGGQETQYF.

This clone was picked up a small number of times. The chain joins TRBV6-5 to TRBJ2-7, with D possibly TRBD1 on 5 matching bases. The CDR3 has 13 residues. CDR1 and CDR2 from the germline V gene are MNHEY and SVGAGI. Trimming shortened V by 5 bases and J by 1 base, and 9 bases separated the two germline ends. The CDR3 protein is CASSSQGSYEQYF. The DNA for the CDR3 is TGTGCCAGCAGTAGCCAGGGTTCCTACGAGCAGTACTTC.

The sample holds a few counts of this clone. This chain uses TRBV7-2 with TRBJ1-6; D uncertain. Germline values: CDR1 SGHTA, CDR2 FQGNSA. V was cut by 0 bases and J by 7 bases, with 10 bases left in between. The CDR3 is 15 residues long. The CDR3 here is CASSLATTANSPLHF. The CDR3, as DNA: TGTGCCAGCAGCTTAGCGACAACAGCAAATTCACCCCTCCACTTT.

V and J are TRBV5-1 and TRBJ1-1, with TRBD1 matching 10 bases. The germline V gene encodes CDR1 SGHRS and CDR2 YFSETQ. After removal of 4 bases from V and 4 bases from J, the junction contained 7 bases not matched to a gene. The CDR3 length is 15 residues. CDR3 loop: CASSPPGTGVTEAFF. DNA of the CDR3: TGCGCCAGCAGCCCCCCGGGGACAGGGGTCACTGAAGCTTTCTTT.

The V and J genes are TRBV24-1 and TRBJ2-1, with D possibly matching TRBD1 (7 bases). The CDR3 is 16 residues long. Germline CDR1 KGHDR, CDR2 SFDVKD. Trimming left V 5 bases short and J 1 base short, with 14 bases between. The CDR3 DNA reads as TGTGCCACCAGTGGGGGGCAGGGGGGATCCTACAATGAGCAGTTCTTC. Its translation: CATSGGQGGSYNEQFF.

This chain links TRBV19 with TRBJ2-7, with D tentatively TRBD1 (5 bases). CDR1 is LNHDA, CDR2 SQIVND, per germline (reference sequence). The CDR3 sequence is 13 residues long. The V end was cut by 5 bases, the J end by 6 bases, with 14 bases between. DNA of the CDR3: TGTGCCAGTAGTCGTTCTGCAGGGCGCGAGCAGTACTTC. This gives the protein CASSRSAGREQYF.

The chain employs TRBV5-5 and TRBJ1-4; 9 nucleotides match TRBD1. This CDR3 is built from 16 residues. The germline gives CDR1 SGHKS, CDR2 YYEKEE (reference sequence). The J segment lost 3 bases and the V segment lost 1 base, leaving 4 bases of the junction unmatched. CDR3 DNA sequence: TGTGCCAGCAGCTTGTATTGGACAGGGGCTAATGAAAAACTGTTTTTT. Protein sequence: CASSLYWTGANEKLFF.

This clone appeared once. The chain carries TRBV3-1 (or the pseudogene TRBV3-2) and TRBJ2-1; D possibly corresponds to TRBD2 (6 bases). This CDR3 is 15 amino acids long. V lost 8 bases to trimming and J lost 0 bases, with 14 bases between them. Germline loops: CDR1 LGHDT, CDR2 YNNKEL (reference sequence). The CDR3 DNA reads TGTGCCAGCTCCGGGGGTGGGGACTCCTACAATGAGCAGTTCTTC. Protein product: CASSGGGDSYNEQFF.